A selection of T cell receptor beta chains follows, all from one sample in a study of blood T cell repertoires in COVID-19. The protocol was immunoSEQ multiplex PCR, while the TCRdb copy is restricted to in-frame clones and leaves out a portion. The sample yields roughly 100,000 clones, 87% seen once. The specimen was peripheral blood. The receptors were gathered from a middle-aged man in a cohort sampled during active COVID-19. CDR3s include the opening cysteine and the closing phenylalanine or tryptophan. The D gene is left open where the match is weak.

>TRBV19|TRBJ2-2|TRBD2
TGTGCCAGTAGATCGGGTAGCGGGGGGACCGGGGAGCTGTTTTTT
CASRSGSGGTGELFF
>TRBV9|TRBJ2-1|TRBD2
TGTGCCAGCAGCCCGACTAGCGGGGGAGGATATGAGCAGTTCTTC
CASSPTSGGGYEQFF
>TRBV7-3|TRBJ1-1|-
TGTGCCAGCAGGGAAGGGGGAGTGAACACTGAAGCTTTCTTT
CASREGGVNTEAFF
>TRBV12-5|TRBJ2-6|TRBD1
TGTGCTAGTGGTTTTGGGACAGGGGTGTCTTCTGGGGCCAACGTCCTGACTTTC
CASGFGTGVSSGANVLTF
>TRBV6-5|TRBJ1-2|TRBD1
TGTGCCAGCAGTTCACGGACAGGGACCGCCAACACCTTC
CASSSRTGTANTF
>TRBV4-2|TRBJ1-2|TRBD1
TGTGCCAGCACCGGCGGGACAGGGAAAGAGGGCGTCTATGGCTACACCTTC
CASTGGTGKEGVYGYTF
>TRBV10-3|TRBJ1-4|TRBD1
TGTGCCATCAGTGAGGCCAGGGGGGAATGTAATGAAAAACTGTTTTTT
CAISEARGECNEKLFF
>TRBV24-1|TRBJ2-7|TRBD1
TGTGCCACCAGTGATCCCGGACAGGGATTAGAGCAGTACTTC
CATSDPGQGLEQYF
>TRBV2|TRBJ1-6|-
TGTGCCATCCAAAGAGACTCCTATAATTCACCCCTCCACTTT
CAIQRDSYNSPLHF
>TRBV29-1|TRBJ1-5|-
TGCAGCGTCGCCGGGAAGAGCGATCAGCCCCAGCATTTT
CSVAGKSDQPQHF
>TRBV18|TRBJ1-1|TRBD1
TGTGCCAGCTCACCAAGAATACAGGGGTTTGACACTGAAGCTTTCTTT
CASSPRIQGFDTEAFF
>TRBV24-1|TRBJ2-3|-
TGTGCCACCAGTGATTCATCAGATACGCAGTATTTT
CATSDSSDTQYF
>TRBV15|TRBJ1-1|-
TGTGCCACCACCCTCTCCCCAACAACGCCCATGAACACTGAAGCTTTCTTT
CATTLSPTTPMNTEAFF
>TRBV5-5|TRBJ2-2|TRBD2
TGTGCCAGCAGCGTCACTAGCGGAACTATATTGAACACCGGGGAGCTGTTTTTT
CASSVTSGTILNTGELFF
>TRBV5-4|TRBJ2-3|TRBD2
TGTGCCGGGGGGACTACCAGCACAGATACGCAGTATTTT
CAGGTTSTDTQYF
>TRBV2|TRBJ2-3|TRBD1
TGTGCCAGCAGTACCGGGACAGGCGGTGGAGATACGCAGTATTTT
CASSTGTGGGDTQYF
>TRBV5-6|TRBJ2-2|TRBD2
TGTGCCAGCAGCCCCGGGAGGACTTTGGCGGACACCGGGGAGCTGTTTTTT
CASSPGRTLADTGELFF
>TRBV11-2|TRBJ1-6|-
TGTGCCAGCAGCTTAAATCCCGGTTATAATTCACCCCTCCACTTT
CASSLNPGYNSPLHF